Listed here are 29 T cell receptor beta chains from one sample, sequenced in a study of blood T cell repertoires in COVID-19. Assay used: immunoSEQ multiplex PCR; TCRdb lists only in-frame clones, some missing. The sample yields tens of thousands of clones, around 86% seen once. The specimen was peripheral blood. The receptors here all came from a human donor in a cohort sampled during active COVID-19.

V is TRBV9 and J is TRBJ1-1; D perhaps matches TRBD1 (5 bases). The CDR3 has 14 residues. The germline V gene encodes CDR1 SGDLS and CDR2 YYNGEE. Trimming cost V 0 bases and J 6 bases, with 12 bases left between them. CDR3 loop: CASSVVGGASEAFF. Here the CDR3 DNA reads TGTGCCAGCAGCGTAGTGGGCGGGGCTTCTGAAGCTTTCTTT.

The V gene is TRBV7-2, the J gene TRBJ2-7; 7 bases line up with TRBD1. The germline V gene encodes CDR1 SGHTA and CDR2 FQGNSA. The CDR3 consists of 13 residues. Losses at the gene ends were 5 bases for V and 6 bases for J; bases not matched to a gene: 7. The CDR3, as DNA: TGTGCCAGCAGCACCTCGGGACAGCTCGAGCAGTACTTC. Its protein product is CASSTSGQLEQYF.

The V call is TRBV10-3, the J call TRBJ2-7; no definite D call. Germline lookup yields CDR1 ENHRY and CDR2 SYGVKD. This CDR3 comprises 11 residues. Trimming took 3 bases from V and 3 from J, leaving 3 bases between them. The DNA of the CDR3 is TGTGCCATCAGTGACAGCTACGAGCAGTACTTC. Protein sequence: CAISDSYEQYF.

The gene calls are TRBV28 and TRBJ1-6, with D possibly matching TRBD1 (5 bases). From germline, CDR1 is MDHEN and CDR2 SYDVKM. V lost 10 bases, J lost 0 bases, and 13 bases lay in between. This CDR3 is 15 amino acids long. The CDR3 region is CATGGGSSYNSPLHF. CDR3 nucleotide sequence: TGTGCCACTGGGGGGGGAAGCTCCTATAATTCACCCCTCCACTTT.

The CDR3 sequence: CARRVVTEAFF. For the CDR3, the DNA is TGTGCCAGGCGGGTTGTTACTGAAGCTTTCTTT. V is TRBV19 and J is TRBJ1-1; unclear D gene. Germline CDR1 LNHDA, CDR2 SQIVND (reference sequence). Trimming took off 9 bases at V and 5 bases at J, with 10 bases between the two ends. CDR3 length equals 11 residues.

CDR3 bases: TGTGCCAGCAGTTACTCGGACGGGAGAGAGCAGTACTTC. Translating it yields CASSYSDGREQYF. The V and J genes are TRBV6-5 and TRBJ2-7, with D tentatively TRBD2 (6 bases). The V gene's germline CDR1 is MNHEY and CDR2 SVGAGI. Trimming left V 0 bases short and J 7 bases short, with 10 bases between. CDR3 length: 13 residues.

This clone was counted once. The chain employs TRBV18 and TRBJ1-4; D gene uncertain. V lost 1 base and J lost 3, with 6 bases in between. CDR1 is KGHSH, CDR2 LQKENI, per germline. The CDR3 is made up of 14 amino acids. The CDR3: CASSPQRSNEKLFF. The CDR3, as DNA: TGTGCCAGCTCACCACAACGGTCTAATGAAAAACTGTTTTTT.

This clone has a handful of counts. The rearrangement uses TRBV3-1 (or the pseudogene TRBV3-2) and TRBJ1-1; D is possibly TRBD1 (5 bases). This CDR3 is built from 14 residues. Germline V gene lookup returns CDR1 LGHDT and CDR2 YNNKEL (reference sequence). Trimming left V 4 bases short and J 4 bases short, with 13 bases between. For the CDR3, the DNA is TGTGCCAGCAGCCGTGGCTGGGGGGTCACTGAAGCTTTCTTT. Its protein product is CASSRGWGVTEAFF.

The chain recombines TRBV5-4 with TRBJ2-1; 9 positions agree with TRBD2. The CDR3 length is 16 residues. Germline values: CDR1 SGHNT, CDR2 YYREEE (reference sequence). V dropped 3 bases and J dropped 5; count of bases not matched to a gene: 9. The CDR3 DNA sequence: TGTGCCAGCAGCTCTGGGTTGGCTAGCGGGGACAATGAGCAGTTCTTC. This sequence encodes CASSSGLASGDNEQFF.

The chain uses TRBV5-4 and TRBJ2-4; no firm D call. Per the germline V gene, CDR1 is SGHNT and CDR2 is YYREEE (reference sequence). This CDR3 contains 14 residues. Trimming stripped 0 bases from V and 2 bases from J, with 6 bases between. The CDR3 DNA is TGTGCCAGCAGCTTGGGGTACTCCAAAAACATTCAGTACTTC. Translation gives CASSLGYSKNIQYF.

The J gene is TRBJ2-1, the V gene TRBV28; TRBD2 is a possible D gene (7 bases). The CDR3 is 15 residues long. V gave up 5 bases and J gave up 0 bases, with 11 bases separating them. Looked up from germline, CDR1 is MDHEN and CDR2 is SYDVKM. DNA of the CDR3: TGTGCCAGCAGTCCCGGGGGGCACTCCTACAATGAGCAGTTCTTC. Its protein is CASSPGGHSYNEQFF.

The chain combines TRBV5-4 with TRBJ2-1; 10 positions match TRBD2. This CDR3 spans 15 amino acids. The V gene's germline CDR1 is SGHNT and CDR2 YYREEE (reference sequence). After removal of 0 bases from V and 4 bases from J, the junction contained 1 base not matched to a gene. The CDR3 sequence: CASSLASGGYNEQFF. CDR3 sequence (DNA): TGTGCCAGCAGCTTGGCTAGCGGGGGTTACAATGAGCAGTTCTTC. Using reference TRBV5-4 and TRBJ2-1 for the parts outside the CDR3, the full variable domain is ETGVTQSPTHLIKTRGQQVTLRCSSQSGHNTVSWYQQALGQGPQFIFQYYREEENGRGNFPPRFSGLQFPNYSSELNVNALELDDSALYLCASSLASGGYNEQFFGPGTRLTVL.

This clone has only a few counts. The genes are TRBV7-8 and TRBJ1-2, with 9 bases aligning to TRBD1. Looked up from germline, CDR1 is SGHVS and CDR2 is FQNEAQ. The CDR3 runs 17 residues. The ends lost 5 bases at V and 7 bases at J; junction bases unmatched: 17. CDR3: CASSQTGQGFYIGGYTF. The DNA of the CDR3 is TGTGCCAGCAGCCAAACGGGACAGGGTTTTTATATTGGTGGCTACACCTTC.

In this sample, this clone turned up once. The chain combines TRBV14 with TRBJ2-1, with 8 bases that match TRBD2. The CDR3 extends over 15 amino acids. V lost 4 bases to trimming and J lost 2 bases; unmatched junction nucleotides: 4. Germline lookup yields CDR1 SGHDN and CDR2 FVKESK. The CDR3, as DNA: TGTGCCAGCAGCCCGGGACTAGTTCCCTACAATGAGCAGTTCTTC. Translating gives CASSPGLVPYNEQFF.

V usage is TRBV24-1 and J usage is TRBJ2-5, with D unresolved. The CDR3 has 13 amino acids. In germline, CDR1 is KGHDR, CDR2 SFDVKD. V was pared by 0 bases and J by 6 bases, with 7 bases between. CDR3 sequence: CATSDLLEKTQYF. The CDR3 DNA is TGTGCCACCAGTGATTTGCTAGAAAAGACCCAGTACTTC.

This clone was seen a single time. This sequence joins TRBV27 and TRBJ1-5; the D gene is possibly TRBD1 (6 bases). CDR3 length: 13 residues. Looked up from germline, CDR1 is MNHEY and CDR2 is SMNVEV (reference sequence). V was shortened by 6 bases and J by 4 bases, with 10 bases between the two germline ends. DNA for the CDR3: TGTGCCAGCAGACAGGGAGTGAATCAGCCCCAGCATTTT. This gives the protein CASRQGVNQPQHF.

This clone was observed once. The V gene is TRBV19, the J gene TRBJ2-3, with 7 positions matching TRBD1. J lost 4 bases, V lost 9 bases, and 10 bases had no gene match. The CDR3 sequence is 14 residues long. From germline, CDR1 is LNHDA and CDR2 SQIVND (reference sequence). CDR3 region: CASARDSNADTQYF. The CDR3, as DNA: TGTGCCAGCGCCCGGGACAGTAATGCAGATACGCAGTATTTT.

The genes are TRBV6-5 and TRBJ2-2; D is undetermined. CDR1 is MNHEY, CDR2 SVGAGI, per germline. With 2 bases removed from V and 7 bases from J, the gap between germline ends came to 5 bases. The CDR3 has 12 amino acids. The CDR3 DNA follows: TGTGCCAGCAGTTACCAACACGGGGAGCTGTTTTTT. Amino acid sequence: CASSYQHGELFF.

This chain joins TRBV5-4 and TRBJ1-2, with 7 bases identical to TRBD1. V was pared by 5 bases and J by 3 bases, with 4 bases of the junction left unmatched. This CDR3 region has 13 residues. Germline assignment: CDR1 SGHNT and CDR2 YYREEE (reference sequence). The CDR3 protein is CASRPGGDYGYTF. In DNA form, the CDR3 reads TGTGCCAGCAGGCCAGGGGGTGACTATGGCTACACCTTC.

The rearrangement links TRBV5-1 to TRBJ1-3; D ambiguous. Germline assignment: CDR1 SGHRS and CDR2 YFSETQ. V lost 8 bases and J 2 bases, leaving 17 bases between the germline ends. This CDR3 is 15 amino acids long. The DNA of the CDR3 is TGCGCCAGTCGGAGGGATCATGGGACTGGAAACACCATATATTTT. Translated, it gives CASRRDHGTGNTIYF.

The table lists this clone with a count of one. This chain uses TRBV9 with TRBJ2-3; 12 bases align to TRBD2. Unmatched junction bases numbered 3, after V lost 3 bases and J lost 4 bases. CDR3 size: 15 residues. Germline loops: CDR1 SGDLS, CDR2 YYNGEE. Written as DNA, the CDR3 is TGTGCCAGCAGCGCGACTAGCGGGGGCTCAGATACGCAGTATTTT. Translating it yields CASSATSGGSDTQYF.

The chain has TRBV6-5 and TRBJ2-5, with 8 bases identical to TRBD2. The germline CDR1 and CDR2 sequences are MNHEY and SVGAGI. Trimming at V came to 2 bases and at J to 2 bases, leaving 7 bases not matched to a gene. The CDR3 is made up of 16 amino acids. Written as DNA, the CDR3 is TGTGCCAGCAGTTACGCCCCGGGGGGGAGTCAAGAGACCCAGTACTTC. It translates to CASSYAPGGSQETQYF.

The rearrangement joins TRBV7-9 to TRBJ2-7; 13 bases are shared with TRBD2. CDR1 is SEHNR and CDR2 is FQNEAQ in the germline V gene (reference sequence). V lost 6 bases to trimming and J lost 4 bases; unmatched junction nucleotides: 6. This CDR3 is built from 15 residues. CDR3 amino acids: CASRLLAGGAYEQYV. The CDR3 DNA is TGTGCCAGCAGATTACTAGCGGGAGGGGCTTACGAGCAGTACGTC.

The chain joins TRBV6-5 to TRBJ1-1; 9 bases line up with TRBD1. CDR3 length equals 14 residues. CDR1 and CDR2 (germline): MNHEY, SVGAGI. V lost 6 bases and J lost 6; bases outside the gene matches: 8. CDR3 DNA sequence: TGTGCCAGCAGCACCCGGGACAGGGCCTCTGAAGCTTTCTTT. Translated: CASSTRDRASEAFF.

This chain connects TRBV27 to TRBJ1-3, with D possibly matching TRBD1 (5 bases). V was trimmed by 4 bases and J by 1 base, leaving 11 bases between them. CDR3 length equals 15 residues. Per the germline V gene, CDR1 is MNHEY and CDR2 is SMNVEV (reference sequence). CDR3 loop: CASSSTGGSGNTIYF. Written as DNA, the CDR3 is TGTGCCAGCAGTTCTACGGGGGGATCTGGAAACACCATATATTTT.

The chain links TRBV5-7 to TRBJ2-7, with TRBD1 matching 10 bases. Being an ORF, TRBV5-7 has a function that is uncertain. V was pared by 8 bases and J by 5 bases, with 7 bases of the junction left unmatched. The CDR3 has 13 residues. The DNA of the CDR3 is TGTGCCAGGGGGACAGGGGCCCCCGACGAGCAGTACGTC. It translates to CARGTGAPDEQYV.

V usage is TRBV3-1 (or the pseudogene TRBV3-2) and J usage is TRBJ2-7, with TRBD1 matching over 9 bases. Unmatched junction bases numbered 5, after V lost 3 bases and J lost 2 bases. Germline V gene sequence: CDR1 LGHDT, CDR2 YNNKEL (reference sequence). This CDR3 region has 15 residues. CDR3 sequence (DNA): TGTGCCAGCAGCCATAGCCGGGACAGGGCCTACGAGCAGTACTTC. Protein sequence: CASSHSRDRAYEQYF.

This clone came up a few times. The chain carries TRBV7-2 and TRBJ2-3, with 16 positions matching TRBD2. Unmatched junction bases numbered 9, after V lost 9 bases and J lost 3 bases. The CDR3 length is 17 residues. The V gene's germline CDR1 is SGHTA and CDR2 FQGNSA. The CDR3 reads CARSPGTSGGATDTQYF. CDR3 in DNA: TGTGCCAGAAGCCCCGGGACTAGCGGGGGGGCAACAGATACGCAGTATTTT.

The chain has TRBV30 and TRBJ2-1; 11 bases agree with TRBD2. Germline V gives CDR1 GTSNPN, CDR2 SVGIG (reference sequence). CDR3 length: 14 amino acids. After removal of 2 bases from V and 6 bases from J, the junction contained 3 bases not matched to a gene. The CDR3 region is CAWSRLAGTNEQFF. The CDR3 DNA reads TGTGCCTGGAGTCGACTAGCGGGGACCAATGAGCAGTTCTTC.